This entry features one T cell receptor (beta chain) sequence. It has no known antigen specificity. No base qualities exist here, and no much larger clone lies one base off it. These data originate in a study of cytomegalovirus exposure and HLA in healthy donors (dated by TCRdb to about 2017). Background on the whole study: According to an earlier analysis of around 600 of the donors, about 180 million T cells yielded 90 million to 130 million unique TCR beta sequences and more than 250 Gb of sequence data. The study used immunosequencing to profile the T cell repertoires of 670 or so subjects and linked those repertoires to cytomegalovirus serostatus. Rather than drawing on any new phenotypic data, the later analysis identified candidate immune exposures from TCR beta sequences and the way those sequences occurred across donors. To decide whether each TCR beta V gene segment behaved as functional or pseudogenic, an earlier analysis of 587 of the donors relied on high-throughput TCR beta sequencing. Donor age, sex, ethnicity and CMV serostatus were compiled together with the repertoire data. The study aimed to test whether cataloging public T cell receptors could reveal signatures of past pathogen exposure. Every repertoire in the discovery cohort had been generated on one and the same sequencing platform. A later analysis re-examined previously published TCR beta repertoires from around 670 donors and added high-resolution HLA genotyping to investigate patterns of TCR occurrence. High-throughput TCR immunosequencing, statistical association of individual TCRs with disease status, and machine learning were combined to predict cytomegalovirus infection status. Among a few hundred genotyped donors of the cohort, an average of approximately 250,000 unique TCR beta nucleotide sequences were sequenced per donor, around 20% of them non-productive. HLA typing covered class I and class II loci at four-digit resolution. A separate validation cohort of 100 to 150 different subjects was used in addition to the 666-subject first cohort. The number of donors typed differed by locus, with about 629-630 for A, B, C, DRB1 and DQB1, 522 for DQA1, 600 to 610 for DPA1, and roughly 450 for DPB1. In a later genetic analysis, genome-wide SNP genotypes for about three fifths of the 666 donors were used, and that subset was treated as a discovery cohort. Several DR-DQ haplotypes were treated as single units for association and clustering because of strong linkage in the cohort. An early release covering roughly 640 HLA-typed donors comprised roughly 300 gigabases of sequencing data and tens of millions of unique TCR sequences. Among the roughly 380 genotyped donors, approximately 81% belonged to the genetic ancestry cluster associated with self-reported Caucasian donors. The paper's findings and limits, for the study overall: HLA typing was unavailable for some donors at each locus, so association tests used only the typed subset. A later analysis found that HLA-associated TCR beta chains were more clonally expanded and had lower generation probabilities than equally common non-associated chains. While some public TCRs were present in many individuals, most TCR sequences turned up only very rarely across donors. In this cohort, only TCR beta chains were sequenced, and detectable features were limited by the absence of alpha or paired-chain data. A further reported finding was that TCR beta sequences accurately predicted the HLA-A and HLA-B alleles for most subjects in the first cohort. Because the 87-base-pair reads could not distinguish some IMGT-functional V segments, including TRBV6-2 and TRBV6-3, those segments were excluded. In a later analysis, 16,951 TCR beta sequences were associated with specific HLA alleles at a false discovery rate of 0.05. Broadly in line with IMGT annotations, most TCR beta V segments showed up in productive rearrangements about 87% or about 30% of the time in an earlier analysis of approximately 640 of the donors. The classifier was reported to diagnose cytomegalovirus status with high specificity and sensitivity in both the original cohort and the validation cohort. The sequencing pipeline was judged likely to have produced a cluster of highly shared sequence variants as a technical artifact. Because counts were too low, roughly 17 rarely observed V segments, including chromosome 9 orphons, were left out of the earlier analysis of approximately 580 of the donors. It was suggested by the authors that the approach could potentially be generalized to other disease states and immunological phenotypes. A few of the identified cytomegalovirus-associated TCR beta chains were confirmed in vitro to be specific for cytomegalovirus antigens. The study gave a list of some 150 TCR beta chains associated with cytomegalovirus. According to a later genetic analysis, donors in an Asian-associated ancestry cluster had fewer N-insertions in productive TCRs than the approximately 670-donor mean. For the cohort, immune exposure information was limited to CMV serostatus. A later analysis found that TCR association rates varied across HLA loci, with DRB1 alleles showing the most associated TCRs and HLA-C alleles the fewest. A later analysis found that most CMV-associated TCR beta chains appeared HLA-restricted, with HLA associations seemingly driven largely by CMV exposure. Correlated functional status among segregating V segments might reflect linkage disequilibrium, but an unknown experimental factor could not be ruled out. Sequencing depth was assumed to be roughly uniform across donors in the presence/absence analyses, though that assumption may not hold. A later analysis reported that several top co-occurrence clusters appeared linked to parvovirus B19, influenza, CMV and Epstein-Barr virus. In a later genetic analysis, a missense DCLRE1C variant was associated with V-gene and J-gene trimming of TCR beta chains, and the association was replicated in an independent cohort. When HLA alleles, especially DR and DQ, strongly co-occurred, attributing TCR associations to individual alleles was difficult.

V is cut back by 3 bases and J by 4 bases, with 9 bases in the junction unmatched. The CDR3 goes from the cysteine to the phenylalanine over 16 residues. The kept DNA is CDR3 alone, 48 bases in frame from the first base. CDR1 and CDR2, per the germline V gene, are SGDLS and YYNGEE. The cohort was made up of around 720 healthy bone marrow donors. All cohort members were sampled while nominally healthy, although unrecorded immune exposures were likely present. The donor was CMV seropositive and belonged to the group of 250 to 300 seropositive cohort members. A peripheral blood sample was provided by each donor, and peripheral blood mononuclear cells were used for TCR beta sequencing. The Qiagen DNeasy Blood Extraction Kit was used to extract genomic DNA from the blood cell samples. The library was obtained by the immunoSEQ multiplex PCR assay. For the multiplex PCR, a mixture combining 60 forward primers for TCR Vbeta segments and 13 reverse primers for TCR Jbeta segments was used. Amplification of the CDR3 region of rearranged TCR beta genes was performed with a multiplex PCR assay on genomic DNA. The amplified TCR beta libraries were sequenced on the Illumina HiSeq System as 87-base-pair reads. In the original analysis: A later analysis tallied roughly 80 million unique TCR beta chains across the 600 to 700 repertoires, and some 10 million of those chains were shared by two or more donors. To remove PCR and sequencing errors, raw reads were error-corrected and collapsed into unique sequences using a nearest-neighbor algorithm that merged closely related sequences. Alignment of CDR3 sequences to IMGT reference sequences was used to assign V, D and J gene segments. Each retained sequence needed at least a six-nucleotide match to both a V gene segment and a J gene segment. A rearrangement counted as productive if the CDR3 had no stop codons and remained in frame with V and J, and every other rearrangement counted as non-productive. Following IMGT convention, CDR3 was defined as the stretch from the second conserved V-encoded cysteine up to the conserved J-encoded phenylalanine. The earlier analysis of roughly 590 of the donors excluded sequences that lacked an unambiguous match to a single V gene segment. In an earlier analysis of a few hundred of the donors, V segments were called functional above 56.7% productive rearrangements and were called segregating when the between-donor standard deviation exceeded 5%. A statistical classification framework was built for diagnosing cytomegalovirus status from the catalog of TCR beta chain sequences. In a later analysis, TCR nucleotide sequences were compared against IMGT/GENE-DB human TR gene sequences so that V and J genes could be assigned. Using the TCRdist pipeline, a later analysis assigned CDR3 sequences along with most-parsimonious VDJ recombination scenarios. In a later analysis, each TCR beta chain was defined by its CDR3 amino acid sequence together with its V-gene family, and reads without a unique V-gene family were excluded. As a way to deal with suspected cross-contamination and a sequencing artifact, a later analysis dropped 450 to 600 nucleotide sequences that were highly shared and had low generation probability. In a later analysis, a clonal expansion index for each public chain was calculated from normalized within-repertoire ranks of inferred template counts. Generation probabilities in a later analysis came from a VDJ recombination model fitted to out-of-frame rearrangements, and those results were checked against IGoR. A later analysis scored TCR-TCR, TCR-HLA and TCR-CMV co-occurrence with hypergeometric tests, applying a repertoire-size bias correction to TCR pairs. A later analysis estimated false discovery rates by permuting HLA or CMV assignments 20 times. In a later analysis, co-occurring TCRs were grouped using DBSCAN, and TCRdist sequence similarity was added for clustering within HLA-allele-positive subsets. Repertoires with fewer than 30,000 or more than 120,000 public chains were left out of co-occurrence clustering, as were five repertoires with anomalous nucleotide sharing. The source is immuneACCESS, and TCRdb retained only in-frame sequences with V and J called. Part of the clones is not carried over; for the studies checked, unresolved V genes explain less than half of this, and the remainder is unexplained. V and J calls and clone size follow that table, whereas D and trimming were derived from the DNA. The table for this sample lists some 190,000 clones; around 80% of them were counted only once. The ten largest clones represent 2.5% of the sample.

What was sequenced was PBMCs. The sequence was collected from a woman aged 25 to 45 in good health and CMV-seropositive. Rearrangement joined TRBV9 to TRBJ2-1; TRBD2 lines up with 8 middle nucleotides. CDR3 region: CASSASAGARYNEQFF. In nucleotide form, the sequence is TGTGCCAGCAGCGCCTCAGCGGGGGCCCGATACAATGAGCAGTTCTTC.